These 6 T cell receptor beta chains share one sample of origin, sequenced in a study of blood T cell repertoires in COVID-19. Sequencing used immunoSEQ multiplex PCR; TCRdb keeps in-frame clones, though not all of them. In the table there are approximately 300,000 clones, about 89% of which are singletons. The sequenced sample was peripheral blood. The receptor source for this set is a man aged 25 to 45 with acute or convalescent COVID-19.

The V call is TRBV2, the J call TRBJ2-5; the match to TRBD1 covers 9 bases. The germline V gene encodes CDR1 SNHLY and CDR2 FYNNEI. This CDR3 has 12 residues. Trimming cost V 6 bases and J 9 bases; bases outside gene matches: 5. CDR3 nucleotides: TGTGCCAGCAGGCGGGACAGGGCGGCCCAGTACTTC. Translating it yields CASRRDRAAQYF.

The genes are TRBV12-5 and TRBJ2-1; 9 positions match TRBD2. Germline V CDR1 and CDR2: LGHNT, FRNRAP. The CDR3 has 16 amino acids. The junction had 8 bases not matched to a gene; V was cut back by 5 bases and J by 3 bases. The CDR3 loop is CASGMGLAGYYNEQFF. CDR3 DNA: TGTGCTAGTGGTATGGGGCTAGCGGGATACTACAATGAGCAGTTCTTC.

A remark on this clone: The germline gene is not matched at one end of the junction; a read error may be the cause. The chain combines TRBV7-7 with TRBJ2-5; D unresolved. Germline CDR1 SSHAT, CDR2 FNYEAQ (reference sequence). The CDR3 is 12 residues long. CDR3 residues: CASSFWAETQYF. DNA of the CDR3: TGTGCTAGCAGCTTCTGGGCTGAGACCCAGTACTTC.

The CDR3 here is CSVQRSGAGDNEQFF. The CDR3 bases are TGCAGCGTCCAAAGGAGTGGGGCAGGGGACAATGAGCAGTTCTTC. The chain employs TRBV29-1 and TRBJ2-1, with a possible D match to TRBD1 (6 bases). V was pared by 6 bases and J by 5 bases, with 20 bases between. CDR3 length: 15 residues. Germline CDR1 is SQVTM and CDR2 is ANQGSEA.

The gene calls are TRBV10-3 and TRBJ1-1; D remains ambiguous. CDR1 and CDR2 from the germline V gene are ENHRY and SYGVKD. The CDR3 sequence is 13 residues long. Trimming cost V 3 bases and J 1 base, with 6 bases left between them. Here the CDR3 DNA reads TGTGCCATCAGTGAAGCGGGGAACACTGAAGCTTTCTTT. Translation: CAISEAGNTEAFF.

This chain's CDR3 is CASSDLTSGSGTYNEQFF. CDR3 bases: TGTGCCAGCAGTGACCTGACTAGCGGGAGTGGCACCTACAATGAGCAGTTCTTC. The genes are TRBV25-1 and TRBJ2-1; TRBD2 agrees at 12 bases. This CDR3 comprises 18 residues. The germline V gene has CDR1 MGHDK and CDR2 SYGVNS. V shed 3 bases and J 2 bases; nucleotides not matched to a gene: 8.